The 21 T cell receptor beta chains reported below all come from one sample, sequenced in a study of cytomegalovirus exposure and HLA in healthy donors (dated by TCRdb to about 2017). The method behind the library was the immunoSEQ multiplex PCR assay. For the multiplex PCR, a mixture combining 60 forward primers for TCR Vbeta segments and 13 reverse primers for TCR Jbeta segments was used. TCRdb re-hosts the immuneACCESS table, in-frame sequences only. Its copies lack some clones; in the studies checked, an unresolved V gene accounts for under half of them, and the cause for the rest is not known. The sample contains approximately 150,000 clones, roughly 73% of them found a single time. 11% of the sample lies in the top ten. The sequenced sample consisted of PBMCs. The receptors derive from a man between 18 and 35 years old in good health and CMV-seropositive.

The chain is built from TRBV19 and TRBJ2-1; 12 nucleotides match TRBD1. The CDR3 runs 14 residues. CDR1 and CDR2 from the germline V gene are LNHDA and SQIVND (reference sequence). Trimming cost V 7 bases and J 9 bases; bases outside gene matches: 7. Written as DNA, the CDR3 is TGTGCCAGTACCCGGGACAGGGGGCACGGTGAGCAGTTCTTC. Translated: CASTRDRGHGEQFF.

The chain joins TRBV28 to TRBJ1-3, with TRBD1 as a possible D gene (5 bases). This CDR3 contains 14 residues. Trimming shortened V by 6 bases and J by 4 bases, and 13 bases separated the two germline ends. CDR1 is MDHEN, CDR2 SYDVKM, per germline. The CDR3 DNA is TGTGCCAGCAGCCTCAGGGCCTACGGAAACACCATATATTTT. It is translated as CASSLRAYGNTIYF.

There are a few counts of this clone. The V call is TRBV30, the J call TRBJ1-2; 8 nucleotides align to TRBD1. Trimming removed 6 bases from V and 5 bases from J; junction bases left unmatched: 2. The germline gives CDR1 GTSNPN, CDR2 SVGIG (reference sequence). The length of the CDR3 is 11 residues. This CDR3 is CACDRGYGYTF. In DNA, the CDR3 is TGTGCCTGCGACAGGGGATATGGCTACACCTTC.

The gene calls are TRBV30 and TRBJ1-2; 12 bases map to TRBD1. J gave up 7 bases and V 2 bases, and 5 bases lay outside the gene matches. Per germline, CDR1 GTSNPN and CDR2 SVGIG (reference sequence). This CDR3 has 14 residues. As DNA, the CDR3 is TGTGCCTGGAGTCCGGGACAGGGGGCATCTGGCTACACCTTC. Translated, it gives CAWSPGQGASGYTF.

This clone showed up just a few times. This sequence joins TRBV7-2 and TRBJ2-6, with TRBD2 as a possible D gene (6 bases). The germline CDR1 and CDR2 sequences are SGHTA and FQGNSA. The V end was cut by 5 bases, the J end by 4 bases, with 12 bases between. CDR3 length: 15 residues. CDR3 in DNA: TGTGCCAGCAGCCCCGGGGGAGCAGGGGCCAACGTCCTGACTTTC. The encoded protein is CASSPGGAGANVLTF.

The rearrangement links TRBV6-1 to TRBJ2-7; 8 bases fit TRBD2. The trim removed 4 bases at V and 5 bases at J, leaving 7 bases unmatched. The CDR3 runs to 14 residues. The germline V gene encodes CDR1 MNHNS and CDR2 SASEGT. CDR3 coding DNA: TGTGCCAGCAGTGTCGGGAGGGCCGCCAACGAGCAGTACTTC. It yields the protein CASSVGRAANEQYF.

J is TRBJ2-1 and V is TRBV5-1; possible D gene TRBD2, 5 bases. The CDR3 runs 17 residues. V was clipped by 1 base and J by 0 bases, with 14 bases between them. CDR1 SGHRS and CDR2 YFSETQ come from the germline V gene. CDR3 in amino acids: CASSLIGDTSSYNEQFF. The DNA for the CDR3 is TGCGCCAGCAGCTTGATTGGGGATACTAGCTCCTACAATGAGCAGTTCTTC.

This sequence joins TRBV14 and TRBJ2-7; D call uncertain. This CDR3 has 16 amino acids. Trimming stripped 1 base from V and 4 bases from J, with 17 bases between. CDR1 and CDR2 (germline): SGHDN, FVKESK. As DNA, the CDR3 is TGTGCCAGCAGCCAAGTTACGGTCTACCATCCATACGAGCAGTACTTC. This translates into CASSQVTVYHPYEQYF.

This clone turned up a few times. The rearrangement links TRBV21-1 to TRBJ2-7; the DNA was not compared with TRBD2, the D call given in the table. TRBV21-1 is deemed a pseudogene. This CDR3 is built from 18 residues. Here the CDR3 reads CASSLEEAKREVVYEQYF. The CDR3 DNA follows: TGTGCCAGCAGTCTAGAAGAAGCGAAGCGGGAGGTTGTCTACGAGCAGTACTTC.

The rearrangement joins TRBV28 to TRBJ1-2; weak D call: TRBD1 (5 bases). The germline CDR1 and CDR2 sequences are MDHEN and SYDVKM. V lost 8 bases to trimming and J lost 4 bases, with 14 bases between them. CDR3 length equals 13 residues. DNA for the CDR3: TGTGCCAGCCTCGGGGGAGATGCCTATGGCTACACCTTC. As protein: CASLGGDAYGYTF.

The rearrangement links TRBV18 to TRBJ1-5; 9 bases fit TRBD1. The germline gives CDR1 KGHSH, CDR2 LQKENI. V dropped 6 bases and J dropped 5; count of bases not matched to a gene: 8. This CDR3 is built from 15 residues. CDR3 in amino acids: CASSRTGAWDQPQHF. The DNA for the CDR3 is TGTGCCAGCTCGAGGACAGGGGCTTGGGATCAGCCCCAGCATTTT.

This clone was counted a few times. V is TRBV5-8 and J is TRBJ2-5; possibly TRBD2 for D (5 bases). Germline CDR1 SGHTS, CDR2 YDEGEE. The CDR3 is 13 amino acids. The V end was cut by 1 base, the J end by 5 bases, with 9 bases between. CDR3 in amino acids: CASSLPGSETQYF. The CDR3 DNA reads TGTGCCAGCAGCTTGCCGGGGTCGGAGACCCAGTACTTC.

This rearrangement joins TRBV5-1 to TRBJ1-2, with 7 bases that match TRBD1. V shed 4 bases and J 4 bases; nucleotides not matched to a gene: 10. CDR3 length: 15 residues. The V gene's germline CDR1 is SGHRS and CDR2 YFSETQ. In nucleotides, the CDR3 is TGCGCCAGCAGCCCAGGGACAGCTCTCCGCTATGGCTACACCTTC. Amino acid sequence: CASSPGTALRYGYTF. Combining the CDR3 with reference TRBV5-1 and TRBJ1-2 gives the whole variable domain KAGVTQTPRYLIKTRGQQVTLSCSPISGHRSVSWYQQTPGQGLQFLFEYFSETQRNKGNFPGRFSGRQFSNSRSEMNVSTLELGDSALYLCASSPGTALRYGYTFGSGTRLTVV.

This clone was counted only a few times. The chain joins TRBV2 to TRBJ2-3; TRBD1 matches 12 bases. Looked up from germline, CDR1 is SNHLY and CDR2 is FYNNEI. J was trimmed by 4 bases and V by 5 bases; bases with no gene match: 7. The CDR3 is 16 amino acids. The CDR3 nucleotides are TGTGCCAGCAGTTCAGGGACAGGGGGCTGGCCAGATACGCAGTATTTT. Its protein product is CASSSGTGGWPDTQYF.

This chain uses TRBV28 with TRBJ1-1, with 7 positions matching TRBD1. Per the germline V gene, CDR1 is MDHEN and CDR2 is SYDVKM. J gave up 1 base and V 2 bases, and 1 base lay outside the gene matches. The CDR3 has 14 amino acids. The CDR3 is CASSLQGGNTEAFF. The CDR3 bases are TGTGCCAGCAGTTTACAGGGGGGGAACACTGAAGCTTTCTTT.

In nucleotides, the CDR3 is TGTGCCAGCGGATTAGCGGGAGGGAACACAGATACGCAGTATTTT. It codes for CASGLAGGNTDTQYF. The chain combines TRBV27 with TRBJ2-3; 11 bases line up with TRBD2. Germline CDR1 and CDR2: MNHEY and SMNVEV (reference sequence). CDR3 length equals 15 residues. The J segment lost 2 bases and the V segment lost 8 bases, leaving 6 bases of the junction unmatched.

This chain's CDR3 is CASSLVTGGGDEQFF. In nucleotides, the CDR3 is TGTGCCAGCAGCTTAGTTACGGGGGGGGGCGATGAGCAGTTCTTC. The chain combines TRBV11-3 with TRBJ2-1, with 8 bases that match TRBD2. V trimming: 1 base; J trimming: 8 bases; junction bases outside the gene matches: 7. This CDR3 is 15 amino acids long. In germline, CDR1 is SGHNT, CDR2 YENEEA.

This chain joins TRBV4-2 and TRBJ1-4; no firm D call. The germline V and J ends were trimmed by 4 bases and 4 bases, with 13 bases remaining between them. The CDR3 totals 15 residues. CDR1 is LGHNA and CDR2 is YNFKEQ in the germline V gene. The DNA of the CDR3 is TGTGCCAGCAGCCCGCCGGGAGAGCTTAATGAAAAACTGTTTTTT. This sequence encodes CASSPPGELNEKLFF.

This rearrangement joins TRBV19 to TRBJ2-7; D possibly corresponds to TRBD1 (6 bases). CDR3 length: 14 residues. Trimming removed 7 bases from V and 3 bases from J, with 16 bases in between. Germline CDR1 reads LNHDA; CDR2 reads SQIVND (reference sequence). The CDR3 nucleotides are TGTGCCAGTACTTATGAGGGACACCTCTACGAGCAGTACTTC. It yields the protein CASTYEGHLYEQYF.

The chain recombines TRBV9 with TRBJ1-1; D is unclear. The CDR3 spans 14 residues. The V gene lost 1 base and the J gene lost 0 bases, with 7 bases spanning the gap. Germline-derived CDR1 and CDR2 are SGDLS and YYNGEE. The CDR3 DNA follows: TGTGCCAGCAGCGTACAGGCCATGAACACTGAAGCTTTCTTT. Protein product: CASSVQAMNTEAFF.

V gene TRBV30 combines with J gene TRBJ2-3; 15 bases map to TRBD2. The CDR3 has 18 amino acids. The junction had 12 bases not matched to a gene; V was cut back by 3 bases and J by 5 bases. Germline values: CDR1 GTSNPN, CDR2 SVGIG (reference sequence). In nucleotides, the CDR3 is TGTGCCTGGAGAAAAGGCGGGACTAGCGGGAGGCGGATAGATACGCAGTATTTT. This gives the protein CAWRKGGTSGRRIDTQYF.